Listed here are 19 T cell receptor beta chains from one sample, sequenced in a study of OX40 agonist ivuxolimab in advanced cancers. The data were produced by immunoSEQ multiplex PCR, yet TCRdb's version contains in-frame clones alone and is incomplete. The sample holds roughly 29,000 clones, roughly 80% seen once. Sequencing was performed on CD4+ or CD8+ T cells sorted from blood, taken in a trial of the OX40 agonist ivuxolimab. These receptors were taken from an adult with an advanced solid tumor such as melanoma, head and neck, liver or kidney cancer.

This clone was counted a single time. The CDR3 nucleotides read TGTGCCAGCAGCTATAACCGGGACAGGAACACCGGGGAGCTGTTTTTT. Amino acid sequence: CASSYNRDRNTGELFF. The V and J genes are TRBV7-6 and TRBJ2-2; 7 bases map to TRBD1. Germline CDR1 reads SGHVS; CDR2 reads FNYEAQ. The CDR3 has 16 amino acids. V shed 4 bases, J shed 1 base, and the junction held 6 bases outside the gene matches.

Turning to this clone: A read error may account for a junction end that differs from germline. The chain carries TRBV10-1 and TRBJ2-1; 7 nucleotides line up with TRBD1. The CDR3 spans 13 residues. The germline V gene has CDR1 WNHNN and CDR2 SYGVQD (reference sequence). CDR3 DNA sequence: TGCGCCAGCAGTGAGGGACAGGTGAATGGGCAGTTCTTC. Its protein product is CASSEGQVNGQFF.

The rearrangement uses TRBV7-9 and TRBJ1-5; maybe TRBD1 (5 bases). Germline CDR1 is SEHNR and CDR2 is FQNEAQ (reference sequence). CDR3 length equals 13 residues. V was clipped by 5 bases and J by 6 bases, with 11 bases between them. This CDR3 is CASSLGTGQPQHF. The DNA for the CDR3 is TGTGCCAGCAGCCTGGGGACGGGTCAGCCCCAGCATTTT.

The chain employs TRBV4-1 and TRBJ1-2; 11 bases agree with TRBD1. There are 19 residues in the CDR3. V lost 0 bases, J lost 6 bases, and 15 bases stayed unmatched. The germline V gene encodes CDR1 MGHRA and CDR2 YSYEKL. The CDR3 nucleotides are TGCGCCAGCAGCCAAGACTCGGACAGGGGGCCGTTGGAATGGAATGGCTACACCTTC. Its protein product is CASSQDSDRGPLEWNGYTF.

The V and J genes are TRBV7-9 and TRBJ2-3; possibly TRBD2 for D (6 bases). The ends were cut back, 8 bases at V and 1 base at J, with 16 bases in the middle. The CDR3 has 15 residues. Germline V gives CDR1 SEHNR, CDR2 FQNEAQ (reference sequence). The CDR3 spells CASPEVSGRTDTQYF. The DNA of the CDR3 is TGTGCCAGCCCCGAGGTTAGCGGACGCACAGATACGCAGTATTTT.

V is TRBV21-1 and J is TRBJ1-5; the tabulated D call, TRBD1, remains unverified against the DNA. TRBV21-1 counts as a pseudogene. The CDR3 length is 15 residues. The CDR3 nucleotides read TGTGCCAGCAGCAAAGGTCAGGGAATAAGGGCACGGGAGCATTTT. Its protein is CASSKGQGIRAREHF.

The rearrangement uses TRBV9 and TRBJ2-3; TRBD1 matches at 7 bases. V dropped 0 bases and J dropped 1; count of bases not matched to a gene: 14. Germline V gene sequence: CDR1 SGDLS, CDR2 YYNGEE. This CDR3 comprises 19 residues. The CDR3 bases are TGTGCCAGCAGCGTAGTGGGCCCGACAGGGCGAAGGGGCACAGATACGCAGTATTTT. Protein sequence: CASSVVGPTGRRGTDTQYF.

This chain connects TRBV6-6 to TRBJ2-3, with 8 bases lining up with TRBD1. The CDR3 totals 13 residues. Germline loops: CDR1 MNHNY, CDR2 SVGAGI (reference sequence). The V gene end was trimmed by 6 bases and the J gene end by 6 bases; junction bases not matched to a gene: 5. This CDR3 is CASSQGAPDTQYF. In DNA form, the CDR3 reads TGTGCCAGCAGCCAGGGGGCTCCGGATACGCAGTATTTT.

V is TRBV5-1 and J is TRBJ1-6, with no clear D. The V end lost 9 bases, the J end lost 9 bases, and 7 bases lay between the germline ends. This CDR3 spans 10 amino acids. Germline loops: CDR1 SGHRS, CDR2 YFSETQ. The CDR3 sequence: CATPSSPLHF. CDR3 sequence (DNA): TGCGCCACCCCCAGTTCACCCCTCCACTTT.

This clone appeared a few times. The V call is TRBV6-6, the J call TRBJ1-3; D gene uncertain. Trimming shortened V by 5 bases and J by 0 bases, and 11 bases separated the two germline ends. CDR1 and CDR2 (germline): MNHNY, SVGAGI (reference sequence). The CDR3 runs 15 residues. CDR3 sequence reads: CASSRGDYSGNTIYF. The CDR3 DNA reads TGTGCCAGCAGTCGTGGGGATTACTCTGGAAACACCATATATTTT.

The rearrangement uses TRBV4-3 and TRBJ2-7; a possible D gene is TRBD2 (7 bases). Trimming shortened V by 4 bases and J by 0 bases, and 13 bases separated the two germline ends. The CDR3 is made up of 15 amino acids. Looked up from germline, CDR1 is LGHNA and CDR2 is YSLEER. CDR3 loop: CASSPGGLPSYEQYF. DNA for the CDR3: TGCGCCAGCAGCCCGGGGGGCCTCCCCTCCTACGAGCAGTACTTC.

This clone was seen only a few times. This sequence joins TRBV28 and TRBJ1-5, with TRBD1 as a possible D gene (5 bases). This CDR3 is 15 amino acids long. The V and J ends lost 4 bases and 5 bases respectively, with 15 bases between them. CDR1 is MDHEN and CDR2 is SYDVKM in the germline V gene. CDR3 coding DNA: TGTGCCAGCAGTTCAAACGGACGGGGGGATCAGCCCCAGCATTTT. Translation gives CASSSNGRGDQPQHF.

The chain joins TRBV6-4 to TRBJ2-3, with D uncertain. Germline V CDR1 and CDR2: MRHNA, SNTAGT. The CDR3 spans 12 residues. Between the trimmed V and J ends, which lost 5 bases and 4 bases, there was a span of 7 bases. CDR3 in DNA: TGTGCCAGCAGTCCCGTCGCAGATACGCAGTATTTT. Amino acid sequence: CASSPVADTQYF.

J is TRBJ2-1 and V is TRBV7-2, with D unresolved. Deletions cut 2 bases from V and 7 bases from J, with 6 bases between. Looked up from germline, CDR1 is SGHTA and CDR2 is FQGNSA. The CDR3 extends over 12 amino acids. DNA of the CDR3: TGTGCCAGCAGCTTACACGGAAATGAGCAGTTCTTC. This encodes CASSLHGNEQFF.

The gene calls are TRBV11-2 and TRBJ2-1; D unclear. V was cut by 7 bases and J by 2 bases, with 15 bases left in between. This CDR3 spans 15 amino acids. Germline V gene lookup returns CDR1 SGHAT and CDR2 FQNNGV. The CDR3 sequence: CASTPDLVPYNEQFF. The CDR3 nucleotides read TGTGCCAGCACCCCGGACCTAGTCCCCTACAATGAGCAGTTCTTC. Full variable domain (rest looked up from reference TRBV11-2 and TRBJ2-1): EAGVAQSPRYKIIEKRQSVAFWCNPISGHATLYWYQQILGQGPKLLIQFQNNGVVDDSQLPKDRFSAERLKGVDSTLKIQPAKLEDSAVYLCASTPDLVPYNEQFFGPGTRLTVL.

J is TRBJ1-1 and V is TRBV29-1; 10 bases are a match to TRBD1. The J segment lost 2 bases and the V segment lost 3 bases, leaving 12 bases of the junction unmatched. Germline V CDR1 and CDR2: SQVTM, ANQGSEA. This CDR3 is built from 17 residues. CDR3: CSVDGDRGLRANTEAFF. In DNA form, the CDR3 reads TGCAGCGTTGATGGGGACAGGGGTTTGCGAGCAAACACTGAAGCTTTCTTT.

The chain employs TRBV4-2 and TRBJ1-1; 9 bases are shared with TRBD1. The CDR3 is made up of 15 amino acids. Trimming removed 4 bases from V and 5 bases from J; junction bases left unmatched: 8. Germline assignment: CDR1 LGHNA and CDR2 YNFKEQ. CDR3 DNA sequence: TGTGCCAGCAGCCCGTCGGGACAGGGAGGGACTGAAGCTTTCTTT. It codes for CASSPSGQGGTEAFF.

V gene TRBV10-3 combines with J gene TRBJ1-5; 9 positions agree with TRBD1. In germline, CDR1 is ENHRY, CDR2 SYGVKD. V gave up 0 bases and J gave up 6 bases; unmatched junction bases: 3. The CDR3 contains 15 residues. The CDR3 DNA follows: TGTGCCATCAGTGAGTCGGGACAGGGCCCTCAGCCCCAGCATTTT. It encodes CAISESGQGPQPQHF.

V usage is TRBV15 and J usage is TRBJ1-5; 10 positions agree with TRBD1. In germline, CDR1 is LNHNV, CDR2 YYDKDF (reference sequence). The CDR3 consists of 13 residues. V lost 8 bases to trimming and J lost 4 bases; unmatched junction nucleotides: 2. In nucleotides, the CDR3 is TGTGCCACCGCGGGACAGGGGAATCAGCCCCAGCATTTT. This encodes CATAGQGNQPQHF.